This T cell receptor (beta chain) was recorded in a study of T cell changes during pregnancy in multiple sclerosis. The CDR3 is 11 residues long. The germline CDR1 and CDR2 sequences are DFQATT and SNEGSKA (reference sequence). With 3 bases removed from V and 7 bases from J, the gap between germline ends came to 10 bases. Profiling relied on immunoSEQ multiplex PCR, and the TCRdb table lists in-frame clones only, not all of them. The sample consists of around 21,000 clones, approximately 91% of them appearing once. The sequence was obtained from a female donor in good health, enrolled as a control in a pregnancy study. Source: CD8+ T cells from peripheral blood mononuclear cells, taken after pregnancy. This rearrangement joins TRBV20-1 to TRBJ2-7, with D possibly TRBD2 on 6 matching bases. CDR3 in amino acids: CSARKEGEQYF. The CDR3 nucleotides read TGCAGTGCTAGGAAGGAGGGAGAGCAGTACTTC.